Presented here are 22 T cell receptor beta chains from one specimen sequenced in a study of early T cells in non-severe SARS-CoV-2 infection. TCRdb fed the 5' RACE reads into MiXCR, producing one record per CDR3 protein. The sample lists about 98,000 distinct CDR3 sequences, 13% to 15% occurring once. Source material: whole blood. Receptors originate from an adult who was a healthcare worker with PCR-confirmed SARS-CoV-2 infection or an uninfected control (not recorded which).

V is TRBV6-6 and J is TRBJ1-4; D gene uncertain. There are 13 residues in the CDR3. The V end was cut by 7 bases, the J end by 4 bases, with 10 bases between. Germline CDR1 MNHNY, CDR2 SVGAGI (reference sequence). The CDR3 sequence: CASTGRSNEKLFF. CDR3 DNA: TGTGCCAGCACAGGCAGAAGTAATGAAAAACTGTTTTTT.

CDR3 loop: CASSYSRANTEAFF. CDR3 nucleotides: TGTGCCAGCTCCTACTCCCGGGCCAACACTGAAGCTTTCTTT. The J gene is TRBJ1-1, the V gene TRBV6-5; D remains ambiguous. The CDR3 loop spans 14 amino acids. V shed 8 bases and J shed 2 bases, with 15 bases lying between them. Looked up from germline, CDR1 is MNHEY and CDR2 is SVGAGI.

Worth noting for this clonotype: At one end, the junction sequence differs from germline, possibly due to a read error. The chain employs TRBV29-1 and TRBJ2-5, with a possible D match to TRBD1 (5 bases). There are 13 residues in the CDR3. In germline, CDR1 is SQVTM, CDR2 ANQGSEA. The CDR3 sequence is CSVDLGPQETQNF. The DNA of the CDR3 is TGCAGCGTTGACTTGGGGCCCCAAGAGACCCAGAACTTC.

This clonotype was detected ten times or more. The V call is TRBV7-6, the J call TRBJ2-5; no clear D gene. This CDR3 is 12 amino acids long. Between the trimmed V and J ends, which lost 5 bases and 0 bases, there was a span of 4 bases. Germline CDR1 and CDR2: SGHVS and FNYEAQ. The CDR3 region has the DNA TGTGCCAGCAGCCGCCACCAAGAGACCCAGTACTTC. Its protein product is CASSRHQETQYF. Using reference TRBV7-6 and TRBJ2-5 for the parts outside the CDR3, the full variable domain is GAGVSQSPRYKVTKRGQDVALRCDPISGHVSLYWYRQALGQGPEFLTYFNYEAQQDKSGLPNDRFSAERPEGSISTLTIQRTEQRDSAMYRCASSRHQETQYFGPGTRLLVL.

The rearrangement joins TRBV6-1 to TRBJ2-7; D call uncertain. The CDR3 runs to 16 residues. Germline lookup yields CDR1 MNHNS and CDR2 SASEGT. V lost 0 bases, J lost 2 bases, and 14 bases lay in between. The CDR3 reads CASSEAVAEPTYEQYF. DNA for the CDR3: TGTGCCAGCAGTGAAGCGGTGGCGGAGCCCACCTACGAGCAGTACTTC.

The sample holds many counts of this clonotype. The chain carries TRBV28 and TRBJ1-5; unclear D gene. CDR1 is MDHEN, CDR2 SYDVKM, per germline. The CDR3 is made up of 14 amino acids. V was shortened by 4 bases and J by 2 bases, with 9 bases between the two germline ends. CDR3 sequence reads: CASSSTVGNQPQHF. The DNA of the CDR3 is TGTGCCAGCAGTTCCACGGTGGGCAATCAGCCCCAGCATTTT.

This clonotype was picked up a small number of times. The chain joins TRBV12-3 or TRBV12-4 to TRBJ2-7; 7 bases fit TRBD2. The CDR3 totals 14 residues. Germline trimming cut 5 bases from V and 2 bases from J; bases unmatched to any gene: 6. The CDR3 sequence: CASSRAGFPYEQYF. The CDR3 bases are TGTGCCAGCAGTCGAGCGGGGTTCCCCTACGAGCAGTACTTC.

V usage is TRBV12-3 or TRBV12-4 and J usage is TRBJ2-7, with D perhaps matching TRBD1 (5 bases). CDR3 length: 13 amino acids. Trimming pared 5 bases from V and 2 bases from J, leaving 10 bases between. In DNA, the CDR3 is TGTGCCAGCAGTAGGGGTTCGCCCTACGAGCAGTACTTC. This sequence encodes CASSRGSPYEQYF.

The chain has TRBV7-7 and TRBJ2-2; D call uncertain. Trimming removed 0 bases at V and 0 bases at J, with 8 bases between. The germline gives CDR1 SSHAT, CDR2 FNYEAQ (reference sequence). The CDR3 runs to 16 residues. The CDR3 here is CASSLARDSNTGELFF. The CDR3 DNA sequence: TGTGCCAGCAGCTTAGCTCGCGACTCGAACACCGGGGAGCTGTTTTTT. Full variable domain (missing parts from reference TRBV7-7 and TRBJ2-2): GAGVSQSPRYKVTKRGQDVTLRCDPISSHATLYWYQQALGQGPEFLTYFNYEAQPDKSGLPSDRFSAERPEGSISTLTIQRTEQRDSAMYRCASSLARDSNTGELFFGEGSRLTVL.

The chain has TRBV11-2 and TRBJ2-3, with 11 positions matching TRBD2. CDR1 and CDR2 from the germline V gene are SGHAT and FQNNGV. The CDR3 loop spans 15 amino acids. The trim removed 1 base at V and 4 bases at J, leaving 1 base unmatched. The CDR3 protein is CASSLALAGADTQYF. For the CDR3, the DNA is TGTGCCAGCAGCTTAGCACTAGCGGGAGCAGATACGCAGTATTTT. Complete variable domain (other parts from reference TRBV11-2 and TRBJ2-3): EAGVAQSPRYKIIEKRQSVAFWCNPISGHATLYWYQQILGQGPKLLIQFQNNGVVDDSQLPKDRFSAERLKGVDSTLKIQPAKLEDSAVYLCASSLALAGADTQYFGPGTRLTVL.

This clonotype was seen only a few times. No DNA is shown, since the ends of the CDR3 on it are uncertain; the CDR3 is the one TCRdb lists. V and J are TRBV6-5 and TRBJ1-5; the table assigns TRBD1, which was not confirmed against the DNA. The CDR3 length is 16 residues, termini included. Looked up from germline, CDR1 is MNHEY and CDR2 is SVGAGI. The chain's CDR3 is CASSTSFDRLNQPQHF.

The chain recombines TRBV12-3 or TRBV12-4 with TRBJ2-5; D call uncertain. Trimming removed 3 bases from V and 2 bases from J, with 13 bases in between. The CDR3 is 15 residues long. CDR3 sequence reads: CASSFVHEDQETQYF. The CDR3 coding sequence is TGTGCCAGCAGTTTTGTCCACGAGGATCAAGAGACCCAGTACTTC.

The V gene is TRBV27, the J gene TRBJ2-1; 9 bases are shared with TRBD2. V was pared by 5 bases and J by 8 bases, with 13 bases of the junction left unmatched. The CDR3 totals 16 residues. The germline gives CDR1 MNHEY, CDR2 SMNVEV (reference sequence). DNA of the CDR3: TGTGCCAGCAGTCGCCCCGGCGGGAGGGCCGGGGATGAGCAGTTCTTC. Translation gives CASSRPGGRAGDEQFF.

This clonotype showed up just a few times. The junction and the germline gene differ at one end; a read error may be behind it. The chain joins TRBV28 to TRBJ1-4, with D perhaps TRBD1 (5 bases). The length of the CDR3 is 18 residues. Germline-derived CDR1 and CDR2 are MDHEN and SYDVKM. The CDR3 DNA sequence: TGTGCCAGCAGTTCCGACCGGGCCGGGACCTATGATAATGAAAAGCTGTTTTTT. The encoded protein is CASSSDRAGTYDNEKLFF.

This clonotype has only a few counts. J is TRBJ2-1 and V is TRBV7-9; 12 positions match TRBD2. CDR1 SEHNR and CDR2 FQNEAQ come from the germline V gene (reference sequence). V dropped 0 bases and J dropped 6; count of bases not matched to a gene: 6. The CDR3 has 17 amino acids. The CDR3 region has the DNA TGTGCCAGCAGCTTAGCCCTAGCGGGAGGGCCATCCAATGAGCAGTTCTTC. Encoded protein: CASSLALAGGPSNEQFF.

This clonotype was seen more than once but under ten times. The chain links TRBV28 to TRBJ2-3, with 10 bases aligning to TRBD2. CDR3 length equals 16 residues. Trimming removed 3 bases from V and 3 bases from J; junction bases left unmatched: 6. Germline CDR1 MDHEN, CDR2 SYDVKM. As DNA, the CDR3 is TGTGCCAGCAGTTTCTCGGCTAGCGGGAGAACAGATACGCAGTATTTT. Its protein product is CASSFSASGRTDTQYF. Variable domain in full (rest from reference TRBV28 and TRBJ2-3): DVKVTQSSRYLVKRTGEKVFLECVQDMDHENMFWYRQDPGLGLRLIYFSYDVKMKEKGDIPEGYSVSREKKERFSLILESASTNQTSMYLCASSFSASGRTDTQYFGPGTRLTVL.

The V and J genes are TRBV20-1 and TRBJ1-1; 8 bases are a match to TRBD1. This CDR3 is built from 16 residues. In germline, CDR1 is DFQATT, CDR2 SNEGSKA (reference sequence). The V segment lost 3 bases and the J segment 4 bases; nucleotides outside the gene matches: 13. CDR3 nucleotide sequence: TGCAGTGCTAGTCCCCGCAGGGGGCGCCGTTCCACTGAAGCTTTCTTT. It specifies CSASPRRGRRSTEAFF.

At least ten counts were recorded for this clonotype. In nucleotides, the CDR3 is TGTGCCAGCGTCGGCGGGTACGAGCAGTACTTC. Encoded protein: CASVGGYEQYF. This chain links TRBV6-2 or TRBV6-3 with TRBJ2-7; tentative D call: TRBD2 (5 bases). Germline-derived CDR1 and CDR2 are MNHEY and SVGEGT. This CDR3 is built from 11 residues. The ends were cut back, 8 bases at V and 4 bases at J, with 9 bases in the middle.

This clonotype occurred many times. The V call is TRBV13, the J call TRBJ2-5, with 8 positions matching TRBD1. The CDR3 is made up of 13 amino acids. CDR1 PRHDT and CDR2 FYEKMQ come from the germline V gene (reference sequence). V shed 5 bases, J shed 6 bases, and the junction held 5 bases outside the gene matches. CDR3 loop: CASSPTGDKTQYF. The CDR3 DNA sequence: TGTGCCAGCAGCCCGACAGGGGACAAGACCCAGTACTTC.

This chain connects TRBV30 to TRBJ2-7; possibly TRBD1 for D (5 bases). This CDR3 spans 14 amino acids. Per the germline V gene, CDR1 is GTSNPN and CDR2 is SVGIG (reference sequence). The ends were cut back, 3 bases at V and 3 bases at J, with 15 bases in the middle. The CDR3, as DNA: TGTGCCTGGAGCGGGCTAGGGGCCGGCTACGAGCAGTACTTC. As protein: CAWSGLGAGYEQYF.

This clonotype was seen ten or more times. The chain joins TRBV18 to TRBJ2-3; 13 bases fit TRBD2. V was pared by 4 bases and J by 3 bases, with 1 base of the junction left unmatched. CDR3 length: 15 residues. Germline loops: CDR1 KGHSH, CDR2 LQKENI. CDR3: CASSRGLAGTDTQYF. DNA of the CDR3: TGTGCCAGCTCACGGGGACTAGCGGGAACAGATACGCAGTATTTT.

In this sample, this clonotype turned up a few times. The J gene is TRBJ2-2, the V gene TRBV19; no clear D gene. CDR1 is LNHDA, CDR2 SQIVND, per germline (reference sequence). The CDR3 contains 17 residues. Trimming cost V 3 bases and J 1 base, with 15 bases left between them. The CDR3 is CASSISLAGMNTGELFF. CDR3 nucleotides: TGTGCCAGTAGTATCTCGTTGGCCGGAATGAACACCGGGGAGCTGTTTTTT.